A single TCR beta chain is shown here with its context. Its target is not known. Assay: immunoSEQ multiplex PCR; the TCRdb copy retains only in-frame clones and omits some. The sample records 850,000 to 1,100,000 clones, roughly 80% being singletons. This sample was taken from a study of shared clonotypes between healthy human individuals. Findings and caveats of the study: Larger richness was generally estimated for naive than memory subsets. Across four donors, naive CD4 shared 5% to 6.5%, naive CD8 more than 3%, memory CD4 more than 2%, memory CD8 over 0.3%.

Those who donated were healthy HIV-negative adults, with no recent acute infections or vaccinations reported. The CD4+ fraction was divided into a CD45RA+ naive subset and a CD45RA-negative memory subset. This TCR derives from a young man in good health. Some clones in this sample may be carry-over from other donors' samples. The sequenced material came from memory CD4+ T cells from PBMCs. Subset reported: CD45RA-negative fraction.

CDR3 sequence (DNA): TGTGCCAGCAGCTTCTCGGGAGGTGACAATGAGCAGTTCTTC. Translation: CASSFSGGDNEQFF. J is TRBJ2-1 and V is TRBV11-3; 7 nucleotides agree with TRBD2. CDR1 and CDR2 (germline): SGHNT, YENEEA. Trimming cost V 3 bases and J 5 bases; bases outside gene matches: 4. The CDR3 has 14 amino acids.